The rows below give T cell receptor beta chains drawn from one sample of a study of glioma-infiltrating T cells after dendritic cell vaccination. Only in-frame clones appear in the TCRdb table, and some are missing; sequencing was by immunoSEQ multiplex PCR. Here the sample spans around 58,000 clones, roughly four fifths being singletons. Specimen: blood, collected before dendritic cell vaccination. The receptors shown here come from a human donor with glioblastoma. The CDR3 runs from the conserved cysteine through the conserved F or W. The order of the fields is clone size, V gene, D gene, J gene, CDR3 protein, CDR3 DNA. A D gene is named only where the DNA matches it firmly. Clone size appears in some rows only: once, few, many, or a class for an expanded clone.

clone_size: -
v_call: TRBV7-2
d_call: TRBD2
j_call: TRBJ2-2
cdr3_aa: CASSLAGGGATGELFF
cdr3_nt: TGTGCCAGCAGCTTAGCCGGCGGGGGGGCCACCGGGGAGCTGTTTTTT

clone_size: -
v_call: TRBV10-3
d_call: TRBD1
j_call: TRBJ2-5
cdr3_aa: CAIRETGPETQYF
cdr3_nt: TGTGCCATCAGGGAGACAGGGCCAGAGACCCAGTACTTC

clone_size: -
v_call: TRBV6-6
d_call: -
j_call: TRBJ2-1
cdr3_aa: CASNYRLTGKDNEQFF
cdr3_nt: TGTGCCAGCAATTACCGCCTTACAGGGAAAGACAATGAGCAGTTCTTC

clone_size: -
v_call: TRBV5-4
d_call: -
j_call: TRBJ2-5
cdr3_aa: CASSPAGNQETQYF
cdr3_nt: TGTGCCAGCAGCCCCGCGGGGAACCAAGAGACCCAGTACTTC

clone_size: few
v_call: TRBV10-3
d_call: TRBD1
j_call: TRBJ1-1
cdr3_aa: CAISKEQGDTEAFF
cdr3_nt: TGTGCCATCAGCAAAGAACAGGGGGACACTGAAGCTTTCTTT

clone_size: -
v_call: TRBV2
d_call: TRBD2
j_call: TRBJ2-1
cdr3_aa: CASNLGLAGYNEQFF
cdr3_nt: TGTGCCAGCAATCTAGGGCTAGCGGGATACAATGAGCAGTTCTTC

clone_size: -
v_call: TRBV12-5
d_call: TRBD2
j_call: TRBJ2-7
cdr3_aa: CASGYAGGPDEQYF
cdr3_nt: TGTGCTAGTGGTTACGCGGGGGGGCCGGACGAGCAGTACTTC

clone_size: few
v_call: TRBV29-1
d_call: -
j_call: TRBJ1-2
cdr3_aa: CSVEETQGTYGYTF
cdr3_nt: TGCAGCGTTGAAGAGACCCAGGGAACCTATGGCTACACCTTC

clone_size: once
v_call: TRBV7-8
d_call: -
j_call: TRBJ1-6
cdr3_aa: CASSLAGVNSPLHF
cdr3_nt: TGTGCCAGCAGCTTAGCAGGGGTCAATTCACCCCTCCACTTT

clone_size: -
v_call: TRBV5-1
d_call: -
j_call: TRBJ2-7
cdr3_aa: CASSLEGGPYEQYF
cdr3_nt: TGCGCCAGCAGCTTGGAGGGGGGGCCCTACGAGCAGTACTTC

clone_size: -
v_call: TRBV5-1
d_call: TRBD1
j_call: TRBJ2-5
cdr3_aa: CASSLRGPGETQYF
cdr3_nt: TGCGCCAGCAGCTTGAGGGGGCCGGGGGAGACCCAGTACTTC

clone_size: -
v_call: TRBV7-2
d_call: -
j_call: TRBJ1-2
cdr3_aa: CASSLWDKDGYTF
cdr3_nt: TGTGCCAGCAGCTTATGGGACAAAGATGGCTACACCTTC

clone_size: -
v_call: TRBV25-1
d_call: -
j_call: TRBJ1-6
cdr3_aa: CASSEQGINSPLHF
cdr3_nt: TGTGCCAGCAGTGAACAGGGAATTAATTCACCCCTCCACTTT

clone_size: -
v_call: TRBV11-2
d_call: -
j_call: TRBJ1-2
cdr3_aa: CASSLGGAQVGGYTF
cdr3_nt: TGTGCCAGCAGCTTAGGTGGGGCGCAGGTGGGCGGCTACACCTTC

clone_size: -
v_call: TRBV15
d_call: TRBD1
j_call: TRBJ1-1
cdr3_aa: CATSRRQGMNTEAFF
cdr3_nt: TGTGCCACCAGCAGACGACAGGGCATGAACACTGAAGCTTTCTTT

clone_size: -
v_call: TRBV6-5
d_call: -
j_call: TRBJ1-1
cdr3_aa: CASSYSSTEAFF
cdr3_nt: TGTGCCAGCAGTTACTCGTCGACTGAAGCTTTCTTT

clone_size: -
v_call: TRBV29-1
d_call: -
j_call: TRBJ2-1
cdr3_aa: CSVALANEQFF
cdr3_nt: TGCAGCGTTGCCCTGGCCAATGAGCAGTTCTTC

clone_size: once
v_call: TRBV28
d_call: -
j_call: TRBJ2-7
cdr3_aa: CASRAAGTSSRNEQYF
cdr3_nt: TGTGCCAGCAGGGCCGCCGGGACAAGCTCTAGAAACGAGCAGTACTTC

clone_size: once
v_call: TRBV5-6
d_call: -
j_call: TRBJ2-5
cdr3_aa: CASTPTGGWQETQYF
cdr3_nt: TGTGCCAGCACCCCTACTGGGGGGTGGCAAGAGACCCAGTACTTC

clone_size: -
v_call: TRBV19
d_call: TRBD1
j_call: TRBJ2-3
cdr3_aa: CASSSGGQGLGTQYF
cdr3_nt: TGTGCCAGTAGTTCCGGGGGACAGGGATTGGGTACGCAGTATTTT

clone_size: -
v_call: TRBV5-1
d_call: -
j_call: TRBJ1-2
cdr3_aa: CASSLGPGEANYGYTF
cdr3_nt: TGCGCCAGCAGCTTGGGGCCCGGGGAAGCTAACTATGGCTACACCTTC

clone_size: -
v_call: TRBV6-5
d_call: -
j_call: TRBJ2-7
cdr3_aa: CASSYTAAGLEQYF
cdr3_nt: TGTGCCAGCAGTTACACCGCCGCGGGACTCGAGCAGTACTTC

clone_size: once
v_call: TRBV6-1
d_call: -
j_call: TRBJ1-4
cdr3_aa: CASTMGDIEKLFF
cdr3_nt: TGTGCCAGCACTATGGGGGACATAGAAAAACTGTTTTTT

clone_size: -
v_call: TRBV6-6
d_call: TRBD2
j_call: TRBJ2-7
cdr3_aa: CASSPTTRGGMYEQYF
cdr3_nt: TGTGCCAGCAGCCCCACCACACGGGGGGGCATGTACGAGCAGTACTTC

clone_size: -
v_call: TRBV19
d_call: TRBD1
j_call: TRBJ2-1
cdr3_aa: CASSRTGGYNEQFF
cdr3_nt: TGTGCCAGTTCCCGGACAGGGGGCTACAATGAGCAGTTCTTC

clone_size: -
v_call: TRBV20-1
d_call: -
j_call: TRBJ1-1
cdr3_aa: CSAPMNTEAFF
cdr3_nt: TGCAGTGCCCCCATGAACACTGAAGCTTTCTTT

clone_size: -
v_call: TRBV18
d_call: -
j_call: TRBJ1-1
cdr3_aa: CASSPRTDTEAFF
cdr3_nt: TGTGCCAGCTCACCCCGGACAGACACTGAAGCTTTCTTT

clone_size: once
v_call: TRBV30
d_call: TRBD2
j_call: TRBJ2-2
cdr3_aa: CAWSNRDYRGGELFF
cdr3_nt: TGTGCCTGGAGTAACCGGGACTATCGAGGCGGGGAGCTGTTTTTT

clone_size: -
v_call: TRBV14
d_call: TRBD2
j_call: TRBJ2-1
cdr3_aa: CASSQGSGGPEQFF
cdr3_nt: TGTGCCAGCAGCCAGGGGAGCGGGGGGCCGGAGCAGTTCTTC

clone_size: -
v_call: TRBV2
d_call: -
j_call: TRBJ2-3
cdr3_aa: CASSEARGLTQYF
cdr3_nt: TGTGCCAGCAGTGAAGCGCGCGGACTCACGCAGTATTTT

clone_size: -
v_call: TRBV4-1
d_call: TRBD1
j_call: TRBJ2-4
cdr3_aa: CASSQGLRQGGQYF
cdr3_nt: TGCGCCAGCAGCCAAGGGCTTCGACAGGGCGGTCAGTACTTC

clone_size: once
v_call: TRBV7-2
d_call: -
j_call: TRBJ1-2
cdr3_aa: CPVSVYTF
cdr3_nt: TGTCCCGTAAGCGTGTACACCTTC

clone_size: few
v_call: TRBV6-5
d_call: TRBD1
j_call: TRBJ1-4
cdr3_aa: CASSYDTDRGELFF
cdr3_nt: TGTGCCAGCAGTTACGACACGGACAGGGGGGAACTGTTTTTT

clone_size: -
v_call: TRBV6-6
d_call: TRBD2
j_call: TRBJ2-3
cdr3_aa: CASTLPASGGPDTQYF
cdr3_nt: TGTGCCAGCACCTTACCGGCTAGCGGGGGGCCAGATACGCAGTATTTT

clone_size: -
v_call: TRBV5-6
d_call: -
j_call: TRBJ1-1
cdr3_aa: CASSWYTEAFF
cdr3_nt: TGTGCCAGCAGCTGGTACACCGAAGCTTTCTTT

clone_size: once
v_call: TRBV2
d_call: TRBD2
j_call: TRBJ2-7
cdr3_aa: CASYRTSGSYEQYF
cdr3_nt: TGTGCCAGCTACCGGACTAGCGGCTCCTACGAGCAGTACTTC

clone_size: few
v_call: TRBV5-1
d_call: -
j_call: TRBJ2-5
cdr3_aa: CASSYSQGRETQYF
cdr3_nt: TGCGCCAGCAGCTACTCACAGGGCCGAGAGACCCAGTACTTC

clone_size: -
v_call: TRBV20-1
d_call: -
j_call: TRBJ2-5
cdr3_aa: CSARDYVEQYF
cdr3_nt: TGCAGTGCTAGAGATTACGTGGAGCAGTACTTC

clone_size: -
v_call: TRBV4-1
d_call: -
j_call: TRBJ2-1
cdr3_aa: CASSQARGNWQFF
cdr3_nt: TGCGCCAGCAGCCAAGCAAGGGGGAATTGGCAGTTCTTC

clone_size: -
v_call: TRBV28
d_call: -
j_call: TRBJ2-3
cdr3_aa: CASRTSDTQYF
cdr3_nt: TGTGCCAGCAGAACATCAGATACGCAGTATTTT

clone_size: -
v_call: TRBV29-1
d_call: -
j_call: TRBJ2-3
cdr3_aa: CSAAWRRYTDTQYF
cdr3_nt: TGCAGCGCAGCGTGGCGGCGGTACACAGATACGCAGTATTTT

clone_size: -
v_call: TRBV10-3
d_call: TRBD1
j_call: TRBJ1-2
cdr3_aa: CAIMAGGDRGYTF
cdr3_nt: TGTGCCATCATGGCAGGGGGCGATAGGGGCTACACCTTC

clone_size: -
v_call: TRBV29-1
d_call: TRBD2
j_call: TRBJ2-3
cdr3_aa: CSGSGGFVTDTQYF
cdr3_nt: TGCAGCGGTAGCGGGGGGTTCGTTACAGATACGCAGTATTTT

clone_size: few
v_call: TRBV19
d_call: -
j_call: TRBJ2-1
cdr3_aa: CASSTGGRSDNEQFF
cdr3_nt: TGTGCCAGTAGTACAGGGGGGCGATCAGACAATGAGCAGTTCTTC

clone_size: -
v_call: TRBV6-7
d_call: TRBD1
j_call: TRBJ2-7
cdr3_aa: CASSWDSSYEQYF
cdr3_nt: TGTGCCAGCAGCTGGGACAGCTCCTACGAGCAGTACTTC

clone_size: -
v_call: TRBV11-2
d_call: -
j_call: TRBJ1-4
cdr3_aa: CASSGHRRTTNEKLFF
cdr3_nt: TGTGCCAGCAGCGGACACCGACGGACAACTAATGAAAAACTGTTTTTT